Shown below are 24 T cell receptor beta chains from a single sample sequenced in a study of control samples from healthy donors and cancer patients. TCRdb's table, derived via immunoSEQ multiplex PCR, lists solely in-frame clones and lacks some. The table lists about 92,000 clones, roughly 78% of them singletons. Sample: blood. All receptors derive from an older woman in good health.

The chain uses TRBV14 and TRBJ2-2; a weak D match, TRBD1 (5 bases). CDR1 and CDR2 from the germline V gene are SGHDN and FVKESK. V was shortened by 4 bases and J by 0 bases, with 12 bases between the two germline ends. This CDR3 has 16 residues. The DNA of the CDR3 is TGTGCCAGCAGCCCGCGCTCGGACACGAACACCGGGGAGCTGTTTTTT. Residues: CASSPRSDTNTGELFF. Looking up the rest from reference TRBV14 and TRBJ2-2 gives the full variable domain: EAGVTQFPSHSVIEKGQTVTLRCDPISGHDNLYWYRRVMGKEIKFLLHFVKESKQDESGMPNNRFLAERTGGTYSTLKVQPAELEDSGVYFCASSPRSDTNTGELFFGEGSRLTVL.

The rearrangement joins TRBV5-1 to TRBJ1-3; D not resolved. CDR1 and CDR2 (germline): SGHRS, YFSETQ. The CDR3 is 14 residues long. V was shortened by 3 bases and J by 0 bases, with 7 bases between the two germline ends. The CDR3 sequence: CASSSDGSGNTIYF. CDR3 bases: TGCGCCAGCAGCTCGGACGGCTCTGGAAACACCATATATTTT.

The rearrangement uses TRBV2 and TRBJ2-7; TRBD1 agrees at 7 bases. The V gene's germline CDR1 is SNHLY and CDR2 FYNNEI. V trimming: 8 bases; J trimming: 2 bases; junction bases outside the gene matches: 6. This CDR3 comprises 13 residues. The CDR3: CASQRQGAYEQYF. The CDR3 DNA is TGTGCCAGCCAAAGACAGGGAGCCTACGAGCAGTACTTC.

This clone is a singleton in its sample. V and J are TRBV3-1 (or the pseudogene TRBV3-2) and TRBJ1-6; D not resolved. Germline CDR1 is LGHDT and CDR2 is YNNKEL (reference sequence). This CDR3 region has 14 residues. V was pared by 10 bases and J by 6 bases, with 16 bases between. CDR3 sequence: CATTASPGNSPLHF. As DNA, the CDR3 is TGTGCCACCACAGCCTCGCCCGGTAATTCACCCCTCCACTTT.

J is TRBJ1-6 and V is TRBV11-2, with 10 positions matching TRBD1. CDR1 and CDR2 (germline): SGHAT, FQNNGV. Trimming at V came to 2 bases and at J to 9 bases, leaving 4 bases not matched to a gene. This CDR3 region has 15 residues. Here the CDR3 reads CASSLNDRGRSPLHF. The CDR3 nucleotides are TGTGCCAGCAGCTTAAACGACAGGGGGCGTTCACCCCTCCACTTT.

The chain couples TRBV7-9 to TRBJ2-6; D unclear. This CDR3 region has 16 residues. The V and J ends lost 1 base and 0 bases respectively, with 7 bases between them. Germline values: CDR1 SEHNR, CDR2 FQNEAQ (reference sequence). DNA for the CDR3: TGTGCCAGCAGCTTAGACAGCCACTCTGGGGCCAACGTCCTGACTTTC. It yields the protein CASSLDSHSGANVLTF.

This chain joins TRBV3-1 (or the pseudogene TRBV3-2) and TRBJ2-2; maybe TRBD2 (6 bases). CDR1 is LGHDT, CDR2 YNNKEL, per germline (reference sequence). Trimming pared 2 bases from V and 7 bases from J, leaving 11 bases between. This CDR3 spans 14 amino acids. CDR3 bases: TGTGCCAGCAGCCAACGGGGGTTGGTCGGGGAGCTGTTTTTT. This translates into CASSQRGLVGELFF.

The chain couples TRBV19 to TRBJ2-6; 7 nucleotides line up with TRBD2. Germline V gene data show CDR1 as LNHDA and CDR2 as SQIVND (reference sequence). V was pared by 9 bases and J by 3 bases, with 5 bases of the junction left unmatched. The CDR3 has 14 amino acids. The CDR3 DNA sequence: TGTGCCAGCGAGCGGGGAAGTGGGGCCAACGTCCTGACTTTC. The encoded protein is CASERGSGANVLTF.

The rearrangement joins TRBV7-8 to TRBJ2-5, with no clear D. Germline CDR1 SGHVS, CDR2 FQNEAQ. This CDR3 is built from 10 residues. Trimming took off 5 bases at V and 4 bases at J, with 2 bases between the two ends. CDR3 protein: CASSTETQYF. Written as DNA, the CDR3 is TGTGCCAGCAGCACAGAGACCCAGTACTTC.

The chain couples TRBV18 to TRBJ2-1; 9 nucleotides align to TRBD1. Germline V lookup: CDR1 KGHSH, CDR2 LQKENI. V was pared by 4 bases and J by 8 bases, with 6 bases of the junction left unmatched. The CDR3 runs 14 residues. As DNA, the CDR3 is TGTGCCAGCTCACAGCTACAGGGGGCCTATGAGCAGTTCTTC. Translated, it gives CASSQLQGAYEQFF.

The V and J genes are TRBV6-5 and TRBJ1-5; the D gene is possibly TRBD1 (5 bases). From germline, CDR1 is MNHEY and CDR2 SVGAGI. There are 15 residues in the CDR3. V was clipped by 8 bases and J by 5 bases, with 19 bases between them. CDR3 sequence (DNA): TGTGCCAGCCGGAGGCAGGGTTTGATCGATCAGCCCCAGCATTTT. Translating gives CASRRQGLIDQPQHF.

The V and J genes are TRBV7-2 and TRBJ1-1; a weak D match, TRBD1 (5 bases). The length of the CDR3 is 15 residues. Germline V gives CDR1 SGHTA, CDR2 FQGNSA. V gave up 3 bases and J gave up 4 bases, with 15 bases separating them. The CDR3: CASSFSGGVGTEAFF. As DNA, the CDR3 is TGTGCCAGCAGCTTCAGTGGGGGGGTGGGCACTGAAGCTTTCTTT.

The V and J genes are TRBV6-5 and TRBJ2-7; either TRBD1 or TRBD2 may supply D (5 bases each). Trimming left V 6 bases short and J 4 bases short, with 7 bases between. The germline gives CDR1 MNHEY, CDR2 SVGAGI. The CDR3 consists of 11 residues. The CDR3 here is CASRGVYEQYF. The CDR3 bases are TGTGCCAGCAGGGGGGTATACGAGCAGTACTTC.

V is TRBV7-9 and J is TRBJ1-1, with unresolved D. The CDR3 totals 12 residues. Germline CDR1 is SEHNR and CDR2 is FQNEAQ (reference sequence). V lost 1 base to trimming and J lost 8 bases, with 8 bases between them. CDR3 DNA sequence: TGTGCCAGCAGCTTAGATCGGAGAGAAGCTTTCTTT. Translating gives CASSLDRREAFF.

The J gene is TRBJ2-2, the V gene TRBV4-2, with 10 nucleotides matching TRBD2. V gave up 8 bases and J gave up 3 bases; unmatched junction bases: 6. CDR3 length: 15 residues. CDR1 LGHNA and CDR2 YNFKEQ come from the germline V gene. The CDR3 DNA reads TGTGCCAGCGATACTGGACTAGCGGACACCGGGGAGCTGTTTTTT. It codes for CASDTGLADTGELFF.

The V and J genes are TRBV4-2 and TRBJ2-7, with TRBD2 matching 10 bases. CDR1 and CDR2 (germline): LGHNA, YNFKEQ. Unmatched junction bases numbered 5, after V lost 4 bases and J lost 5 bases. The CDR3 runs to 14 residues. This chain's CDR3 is CASSRRLAGDEQYF. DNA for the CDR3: TGTGCCAGCAGCCGGCGGCTAGCGGGAGACGAGCAGTACTTC.

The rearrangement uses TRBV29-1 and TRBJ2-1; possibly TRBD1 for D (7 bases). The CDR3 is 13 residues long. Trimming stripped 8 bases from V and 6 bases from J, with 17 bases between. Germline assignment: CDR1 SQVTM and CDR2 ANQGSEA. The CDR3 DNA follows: TGCAGCTTCCGACAGGGAGGTGGCAATGAGCAGTTCTTC. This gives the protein CSFRQGGGNEQFF.

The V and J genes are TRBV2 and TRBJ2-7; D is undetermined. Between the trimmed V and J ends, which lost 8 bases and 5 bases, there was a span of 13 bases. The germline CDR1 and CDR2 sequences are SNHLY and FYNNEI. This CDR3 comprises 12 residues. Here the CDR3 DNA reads TGTGCCAGCCTGGGTCTGGGAAACGAGCAGTACTTC. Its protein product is CASLGLGNEQYF. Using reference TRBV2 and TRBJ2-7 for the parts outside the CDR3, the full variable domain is EPEVTQTPSHQVTQMGQEVILRCVPISNHLYFYWYRQILGQKVEFLVSFYNNEISEKSEIFDDQFSVERPDGSNFTLKIRSTKLEDSAMYFCASLGLGNEQYFGPGTRLTVT.

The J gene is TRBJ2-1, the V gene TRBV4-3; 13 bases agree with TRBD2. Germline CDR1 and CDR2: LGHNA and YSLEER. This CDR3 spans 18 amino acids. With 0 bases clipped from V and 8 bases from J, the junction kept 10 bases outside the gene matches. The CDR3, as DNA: TGCGCCAGCAGCCAAGATTGGGCCACTAGCGGGGGGGTCGATGAGCAGTTCTTC. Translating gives CASSQDWATSGGVDEQFF.

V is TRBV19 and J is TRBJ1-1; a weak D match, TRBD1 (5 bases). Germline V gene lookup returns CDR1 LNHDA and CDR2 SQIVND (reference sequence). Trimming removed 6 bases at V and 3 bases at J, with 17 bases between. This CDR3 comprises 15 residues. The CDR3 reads CASRPTRVADTEAFF. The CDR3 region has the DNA TGTGCCAGTAGACCGACCAGGGTGGCGGACACTGAAGCTTTCTTT. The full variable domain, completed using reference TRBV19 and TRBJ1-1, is DGGITQSPKYLFRKEGQNVTLSCEQNLNHDAMYWYRQDPGQGLRLIYYSQIVNDFQKGDIAEGYSVSREKKESFPLTVTSAQKNPTAFYLCASRPTRVADTEAFFGQGTRLTVV.

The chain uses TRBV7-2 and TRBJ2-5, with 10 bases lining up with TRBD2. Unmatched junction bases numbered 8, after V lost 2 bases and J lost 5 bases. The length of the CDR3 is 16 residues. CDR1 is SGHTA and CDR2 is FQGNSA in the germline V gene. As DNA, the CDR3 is TGTGCCAGCAGCTTATCTAGCGGGGGCACCGGGGAGACCCAGTACTTC. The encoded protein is CASSLSSGGTGETQYF.

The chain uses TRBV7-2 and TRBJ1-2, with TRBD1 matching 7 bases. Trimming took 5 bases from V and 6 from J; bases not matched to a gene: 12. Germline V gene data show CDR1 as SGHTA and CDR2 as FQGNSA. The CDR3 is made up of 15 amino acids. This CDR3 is CASSTLPGQSDGYTF. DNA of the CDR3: TGTGCCAGCAGCACCCTCCCGGGACAGTCAGATGGCTACACCTTC.

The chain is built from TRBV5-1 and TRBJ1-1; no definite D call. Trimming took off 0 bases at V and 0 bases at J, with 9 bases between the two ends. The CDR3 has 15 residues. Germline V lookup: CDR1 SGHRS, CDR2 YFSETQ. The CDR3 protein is CASSLDRAMNTEAFF. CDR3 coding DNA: TGCGCCAGCAGCTTGGACCGGGCCATGAACACTGAAGCTTTCTTT.

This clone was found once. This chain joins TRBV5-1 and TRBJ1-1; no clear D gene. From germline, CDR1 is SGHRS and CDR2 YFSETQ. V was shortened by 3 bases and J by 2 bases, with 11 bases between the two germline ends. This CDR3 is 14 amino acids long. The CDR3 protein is CASSSAPANTEAFF. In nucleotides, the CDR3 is TGCGCCAGCAGCTCGGCCCCGGCTAACACTGAAGCTTTCTTT. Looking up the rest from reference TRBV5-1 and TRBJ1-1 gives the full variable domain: KAGVTQTPRYLIKTRGQQVTLSCSPISGHRSVSWYQQTPGQGLQFLFEYFSETQRNKGNFPGRFSGRQFSNSRSEMNVSTLELGDSALYLCASSSAPANTEAFFGQGTRLTVV.